Shown below are 23 T cell receptor beta chains from a single sample sequenced in a study of Ad26.COV2.S vaccination and SARS-CoV-2 variants. Indicated treatment: about 20 received Ad26.COV2.S at low or high dose, single or two shots; 5 received placebo; per-sample allocation not given. The samples were gathered on day 63 after the first injection of vaccine or placebo. Clones were read by immunoSEQ multiplex PCR, and TCRdb kept only the in-frame ones, dropping some. The data contain about 390,000 clones, roughly nine tenths of them singletons. The sequences come from peripheral blood, collected in a trial of Ad26.COV2.S vaccine versus placebo. These receptor sequences come from a person between 18 and 59 years old who received the Ad26.COV2.S COVID-19 vaccine or a placebo.

About this clone itself: The identical CDR3 is also encoded by other nucleotide sequences in the sample. The gene calls are TRBV11-2 and TRBJ2-3, with D unclear. The V gene's germline CDR1 is SGHAT and CDR2 FQNNGV. Trimming cost V 5 bases and J 6 bases, with 9 bases left between them. The CDR3 runs to 12 residues. CDR3 amino acids: CASSLGRDTQYF. CDR3 bases: TGTGCCAGCAGCCTCGGGCGGGATACGCAGTATTTT.

The V call is TRBV28, the J call TRBJ2-7; D perhaps matches TRBD1 (5 bases). Germline loops: CDR1 MDHEN, CDR2 SYDVKM. The CDR3 consists of 14 residues. Trimming shortened V by 6 bases and J by 3 bases, and 15 bases separated the two germline ends. The CDR3 here is CASRTSGINYEQYF. CDR3 DNA: TGTGCCAGCAGAACTTCAGGGATTAACTACGAGCAGTACTTC.

The chain joins TRBV5-1 to TRBJ2-2, with TRBD1 matching over 9 bases. The CDR3 covers 16 residues. The junction had 5 bases not matched to a gene; V was cut back by 4 bases and J by 1 base. Germline V gene sequence: CDR1 SGHRS, CDR2 YFSETQ. The CDR3: CASSTRDRENTGELFF. The DNA of the CDR3 is TGCGCCAGCAGCACCCGGGACAGGGAGAACACCGGGGAGCTGTTTTTT. The whole variable domain, remainder taken from reference TRBV5-1 and TRBJ2-2, is KAGVTQTPRYLIKTRGQQVTLSCSPISGHRSVSWYQQTPGQGLQFLFEYFSETQRNKGNFPGRFSGRQFSNSRSEMNVSTLELGDSALYLCASSTRDRENTGELFFGEGSRLTVL.

The rearrangement joins TRBV7-2 to TRBJ2-4, with D hard to call. The CDR3 spans 14 residues. Per the germline V gene, CDR1 is SGHTA and CDR2 is FQGNSA. V lost 1 base and J lost 0, with 4 bases in between. CDR3 in DNA: TGTGCCAGCAGCTTAGTATTAGCCAAAAACATTCAGTACTTC. It codes for CASSLVLAKNIQYF. Full variable domain (rest looked up from reference TRBV7-2 and TRBJ2-4): GAGVSQSPSNKVTEKGKDVELRCDPISGHTALYWYRQSLGQGLEFLIYFQGNSAPDKSGLPSDRFSAERTGGSVSTLTIQRTQQEDSAVYLCASSLVLAKNIQYFGAGTRLSVL.

This chain links TRBV19 with TRBJ2-2, with D perhaps given as TRBD1 or TRBD2 (5 bases each). The V gene lost 6 bases and the J gene lost 7 bases, with 9 bases spanning the gap. The CDR3 runs 12 residues. From germline, CDR1 is LNHDA and CDR2 SQIVND (reference sequence). The CDR3 bases are TGTGCCAGTAGCCGGGACCACGGGGAGCTGTTTTTT. Translated, it gives CASSRDHGELFF.

The rearrangement links TRBV3-1 (or the pseudogene TRBV3-2) to TRBJ2-5; possibly TRBD1 for D (6 bases). The CDR3 runs to 16 residues. The germline V gene has CDR1 LGHDT and CDR2 YNNKEL (reference sequence). V shed 2 bases and J shed 1 base, with 14 bases lying between them. The CDR3 bases are TGTGCCAGCAGCCAAATACAGGGCTTCTTCCAAGAGACCCAGTACTTC. Its protein is CASSQIQGFFQETQYF.

This chain joins TRBV20-1 and TRBJ2-7; perhaps TRBD2 as D (5 bases). Germline lookup yields CDR1 DFQATT and CDR2 SNEGSKA (reference sequence). The CDR3 has 12 residues. Trimming pared 3 bases from V and 3 bases from J, leaving 9 bases between. The CDR3 coding sequence is TGCAGTGCTAGTCACGCGGGCTACGAGCAGTACTTC. The encoded protein is CSASHAGYEQYF.

The CDR3 loop reads CAISESGGGYTF. The CDR3 DNA sequence: TGTGCCATCAGTGAGTCGGGAGGTGGCTACACCTTC. This chain joins TRBV10-3 and TRBJ1-2; D gene uncertain. The CDR3 consists of 12 residues. Germline V gene sequence: CDR1 ENHRY, CDR2 SYGVKD. V was trimmed by 0 bases and J by 7 bases, leaving 6 bases between them.

The chain recombines TRBV5-1 with TRBJ1-3; 8 nucleotides match TRBD1. The germline V gene has CDR1 SGHRS and CDR2 YFSETQ. CDR3 length equals 16 residues. After removal of 4 bases from V and 2 bases from J, the junction contained 8 bases not matched to a gene. CDR3: CASSTGQGATGNTIYF. DNA of the CDR3: TGCGCCAGCAGCACCGGCCAGGGGGCGACTGGAAACACCATATATTTT.

The V call is TRBV4-1, the J call TRBJ2-3; tentatively, D is TRBD2 (6 bases). Germline V lookup: CDR1 MGHRA, CDR2 YSYEKL. V was cut by 0 bases and J by 6 bases, with 10 bases left in between. There are 14 residues in the CDR3. The CDR3 DNA sequence: TGCGCCAGCAGCCAAGAAGGAGGGGCCGATACGCAGTATTTT. This translates into CASSQEGGADTQYF.

The CDR3 DNA follows: TGTGCCAGCAGTGAATCTAATGAAAAACTGTTTTTT. Protein: CASSESNEKLFF. This chain joins TRBV2 and TRBJ1-4; D not certain. The V end lost 2 bases, the J end lost 3 bases, and 1 base lay between the germline ends. Germline V gives CDR1 SNHLY, CDR2 FYNNEI. This CDR3 spans 12 amino acids.

V gene TRBV7-8 combines with J gene TRBJ2-7, with D possibly being TRBD2 (6 bases). The CDR3 totals 15 residues. From germline, CDR1 is SGHVS and CDR2 FQNEAQ. V lost 1 base and J lost 4, with 14 bases in between. CDR3 nucleotide sequence: TGTGCCAGCAGCTTAGTGGGGACTTCTTTTTACGAGCAGTACTTC. Translation: CASSLVGTSFYEQYF.

The CDR3 here is CASSGVEDGGYYGYTF. The CDR3 DNA sequence: TGTGCCAGCAGTGGGGTTGAGGACGGCGGCTATTATGGCTACACCTTC. V usage is TRBV2 and J usage is TRBJ1-2; D ambiguous. In germline, CDR1 is SNHLY, CDR2 FYNNEI. CDR3 size: 16 residues. V gave up 4 bases and J gave up 5 bases, with 20 bases separating them. Looking up the rest from reference TRBV2 and TRBJ1-2 gives the full variable domain: EPEVTQTPSHQVTQMGQEVILRCVPISNHLYFYWYRQILGQKVEFLVSFYNNEISEKSEIFDDQFSVERPDGSNFTLKIRSTKLEDSAMYFCASSGVEDGGYYGYTFGSGTRLTVV.

The gene calls are TRBV4-1 and TRBJ1-3; D call uncertain. This CDR3 spans 14 amino acids. V gave up 2 bases and J gave up 8 bases, with 13 bases separating them. The germline CDR1 and CDR2 sequences are MGHRA and YSYEKL. Here the CDR3 DNA reads TGCGCCAGCAGCCAACCGACAAGAGAAGACACCATATATTTT. This sequence encodes CASSQPTREDTIYF.

The genes are TRBV15 and TRBJ1-4; D is possibly TRBD1 (6 bases). The V gene lost 4 bases and the J gene lost 5 bases, with 8 bases spanning the gap. Germline V gives CDR1 LNHNV, CDR2 YYDKDF (reference sequence). This CDR3 comprises 13 residues. The CDR3 bases are TGTGCCACCAGCAACAGGGTCAATGAAAAACTGTTTTTT. Translated, it gives CATSNRVNEKLFF.

This rearrangement joins TRBV5-6 to TRBJ2-7, with D perhaps assigned TRBD1 or TRBD2 (6 bases each). The germline V gene has CDR1 SGHDT and CDR2 YYEEEE. The CDR3 is 14 amino acids. With 2 bases removed from V and 2 bases from J, the gap between germline ends came to 11 bases. For the CDR3, the DNA is TGTGCCAGCAGCTTAGGGGGGAAACCCTACGAGCAGTACTTC. It is translated as CASSLGGKPYEQYF. Full variable domain (outside the CDR3, taken from reference TRBV5-6 and TRBJ2-7): DAGVTQSPTHLIKTRGQQVTLRCSPKSGHDTVSWYQQALGQGPQFIFQYYEEEERQRGNFPDRFSGHQFPNYSSELNVNALLLGDSALYLCASSLGGKPYEQYFGPGTRLTVT.

This clone was seen just once. This sequence joins TRBV13 and TRBJ2-3; TRBD2 matches at 9 bases. J lost 4 bases, V lost 4 bases, and 6 bases had no gene match. Germline CDR1 reads PRHDT; CDR2 reads FYEKMQ (reference sequence). The CDR3 sequence is 15 residues long. This CDR3 is CASSSAGGPADTQYF. The CDR3, as DNA: TGTGCCAGCAGCTCCGCGGGGGGGCCAGCAGATACGCAGTATTTT.

This sequence joins TRBV5-4 and TRBJ1-4; D is unresolved. In germline, CDR1 is SGHNT, CDR2 YYREEE (reference sequence). V lost 9 bases and J lost 0, with 18 bases in between. The CDR3 has 16 amino acids. Written as DNA, the CDR3 is TGTGCCACCTCGTCGGCATCCGCTGCAACTAATGAAAAACTGTTTTTT. It encodes CATSSASAATNEKLFF.

The chain is built from TRBV11-2 and TRBJ1-1; no definite D call. The CDR3 consists of 15 residues. Looked up from germline, CDR1 is SGHAT and CDR2 is FQNNGV. V was cut by 5 bases and J by 1 base, with 14 bases left in between. CDR3 sequence reads: CASSPVGWGNTEAFF. The CDR3 bases are TGTGCCAGCAGCCCCGTGGGTTGGGGGAACACTGAAGCTTTCTTT.

The V and J genes are TRBV6-5 and TRBJ2-1, with 8 nucleotides matching TRBD2. Germline V gene data show CDR1 as MNHEY and CDR2 as SVGAGI. The CDR3 totals 14 residues. With 8 bases clipped from V and 6 bases from J, the junction kept 9 bases outside the gene matches. The CDR3 DNA reads as TGTGCCAGCGCTCCGGCGGGGGGTAGCAATGAGCAGTTCTTC. Its translation is CASAPAGGSNEQFF.

This sequence joins TRBV4-1 and TRBJ1-3; D is unresolved. Trimming took off 4 bases at V and 0 bases at J, with 13 bases between the two ends. The germline CDR1 and CDR2 sequences are MGHRA and YSYEKL. The CDR3 runs to 16 residues. CDR3 amino acids: CASSPRDNLSGNTIYF. CDR3 nucleotide sequence: TGCGCCAGCAGCCCTAGAGACAATCTCTCTGGAAACACCATATATTTT.

The rearrangement joins TRBV7-6 to TRBJ2-1; D is uncertain. The length of the CDR3 is 15 residues. The V gene's germline CDR1 is SGHVS and CDR2 FNYEAQ. Trimming removed 1 base from V and 2 bases from J, with 9 bases in between. Written as DNA, the CDR3 is TGTGCCAGCAGCTTAGGCAGAATACCCTACAATGAGCAGTTCTTC. Translation: CASSLGRIPYNEQFF.

V gene TRBV27 combines with J gene TRBJ1-5; unclear D gene. Between the trimmed V and J ends, which lost 5 bases and 0 bases, there was a span of 14 bases. The germline V gene has CDR1 MNHEY and CDR2 SMNVEV (reference sequence). The length of the CDR3 is 16 residues. CDR3 protein: CASSPDPSGSNQPQHF. CDR3 bases: TGTGCCAGCAGTCCGGACCCCTCAGGTAGCAATCAGCCCCAGCATTTT.